A single sample gave rise to the 12 T cell receptor beta chains below, sequenced in a study of blood T cell repertoires in COVID-19. Repertoires were generated with immunoSEQ multiplex PCR, while TCRdb's copy carries only in-frame clones and drops some. This table has fewer than 200,000 clones, roughly 89% appearing once. Sample: peripheral blood. These receptors originate from a woman in her sixties or seventies with COVID-19, enrolled during active disease.

This chain uses TRBV5-1 with TRBJ2-7; the match to TRBD1 covers 7 bases. This CDR3 spans 14 amino acids. Trimming removed 4 bases from V and 3 bases from J; junction bases left unmatched: 7. CDR1 and CDR2 (germline): SGHRS, YFSETQ. CDR3 sequence reads: CASSADRDFYEQYF. DNA for the CDR3: TGCGCCAGCAGCGCCGACAGGGATTTCTACGAGCAGTACTTC.

The rearrangement links TRBV28 to TRBJ2-1; D might be TRBD2 (6 bases). The germline V gene has CDR1 MDHEN and CDR2 SYDVKM. Trimming left V 9 bases short and J 9 bases short, with 12 bases between. The CDR3 runs 11 residues. CDR3 DNA sequence: TGTGCCAGTAAGGAGGGTACTGAGCAGTTCTTC. Encoded protein: CASKEGTEQFF.

Details on this clone: Other DNA sequences in the sample encode the same CDR3. The chain links TRBV30 to TRBJ1-4; the D gene is possibly TRBD1 (6 bases). Per germline, CDR1 GTSNPN and CDR2 SVGIG (reference sequence). The V end lost 0 bases, the J end lost 5 bases, and 7 bases lay between the germline ends. The CDR3 has 13 residues. The CDR3 DNA is TGTGCCTGGAGTGTACAGGGAAATGAAAAACTGTTTTTT. As protein: CAWSVQGNEKLFF.

V usage is TRBV18 and J usage is TRBJ2-7; no definite D call. Germline V CDR1 and CDR2: KGHSH, LQKENI. Trimming removed 2 bases at V and 1 base at J, with 9 bases between. The CDR3 has 14 amino acids. CDR3 bases: TGTGCCAGCTCACCAATACCGCTATCCTACGAGCAGTACTTC. Protein sequence: CASSPIPLSYEQYF.

The V gene is TRBV4-1, the J gene TRBJ2-7; D possibly corresponds to TRBD2 (6 bases). Trimming left V 4 bases short and J 2 bases short, with 15 bases between. This CDR3 comprises 15 residues. Per germline, CDR1 MGHRA and CDR2 YSYEKL. The CDR3 coding sequence is TGCGCCAGCAGCCCCTTATTAGCGGAGACCTACGAGCAGTACTTC. Its translation is CASSPLLAETYEQYF.

The chain uses TRBV3-1 (or the pseudogene TRBV3-2) and TRBJ1-6; D gene uncertain. The ends were cut back, 2 bases at V and 6 bases at J, with 11 bases in the middle. The germline gives CDR1 LGHDT, CDR2 YNNKEL (reference sequence). The CDR3 spans 15 residues. The CDR3 reads CASSQTGVGNSPLHF. The CDR3 DNA reads as TGTGCCAGCAGCCAAACCGGGGTCGGTAATTCACCCCTCCACTTT.

The chain links TRBV29-1 to TRBJ2-3, with 7 positions matching TRBD1. Germline CDR1 SQVTM, CDR2 ANQGSEA. The CDR3 runs to 12 residues. Losses at the gene ends were 5 bases for V and 4 bases for J; bases not matched to a gene: 3. CDR3 sequence: CSVNRGADTQYF. The CDR3 DNA sequence: TGCAGCGTTAACAGGGGCGCAGATACGCAGTATTTT.

The chain carries TRBV5-4 and TRBJ1-1; D is possibly TRBD1 (6 bases). V was shortened by 4 bases and J by 0 bases, with 13 bases between the two germline ends. Germline CDR1 reads SGHNT; CDR2 reads YYREEE (reference sequence). The CDR3 has 15 amino acids. Here the CDR3 reads CASSTKQGMNTEAFF. As DNA, the CDR3 is TGTGCCAGCAGCACGAAACAGGGCATGAACACTGAAGCTTTCTTT.

V gene TRBV19 combines with J gene TRBJ2-1; TRBD2 is a possible D gene (7 bases). The germline V gene has CDR1 LNHDA and CDR2 SQIVND (reference sequence). With 4 bases removed from V and 6 bases from J, the gap between germline ends came to 22 bases. The CDR3 runs 17 residues. For the CDR3, the DNA is TGTGCCAGTAGTACCCGGGGTGGGGAGGGGGGCCGCAATGAGCAGTTCTTC. This codes for CASSTRGGEGGRNEQFF.

DNA for the CDR3: TGTGCCAGCAGCTTACGGGGAGACCCCAGTGAGCAGTTCTTC. Protein product: CASSLRGDPSEQFF. The chain couples TRBV7-3 to TRBJ2-1; D is perhaps TRBD2 (5 bases). Per the germline V gene, CDR1 is SGHTA and CDR2 is FQGTGA. The CDR3 loop spans 14 amino acids. V was shortened by 2 bases and J by 9 bases, with 14 bases between the two germline ends.

The chain has TRBV18 and TRBJ2-1; D remains ambiguous. Germline V lookup: CDR1 KGHSH, CDR2 LQKENI. The CDR3 has 13 residues. V shed 8 bases and J shed 0 bases, with 8 bases lying between them. This CDR3 reads CASIRSSYNEQFF. The DNA of the CDR3 is TGTGCCAGCATACGGAGCTCCTACAATGAGCAGTTCTTC.

The V gene is TRBV6-5, the J gene TRBJ2-7; 7 nucleotides match TRBD1. There are 14 residues in the CDR3. With 5 bases clipped from V and 3 bases from J, the junction kept 7 bases outside the gene matches. Germline V gene data show CDR1 as MNHEY and CDR2 as SVGAGI. The CDR3, as DNA: TGTGCCAGCAGTCGAGACAGGGTGAACTACGAGCAGTACTTC. Amino acid sequence: CASSRDRVNYEQYF.